This TCR beta chain was profiled in a study of T cell responses to AZD1222 COVID-19 vaccine. Overall study: Second-dose schedules of about 4 or about 12 weeks were combined.

This CDR3 contains 16 residues. The V gene's germline CDR1 is SNHLY and CDR2 FYNNEI. J gave up 3 bases and V 5 bases, and 9 bases lay outside the gene matches. Libraries were prepared by immunoSEQ multiplex PCR; TCRdb keeps only in-frame clonotypes and omits some of them. The table has tens of thousands of clones, approximately 81% seen once. This clone was detected only once. As yet, its antigen is unknown. Study-level results: Seropositive status at baseline applied to only five to seven AZD1222 recipients. It should be noted that donors were predominantly white British and more often female, and clonal diversity was possibly underestimated.

The sequencing here drew on peripheral blood, taken on day 0 of AZD1222 vaccination. This TCR was sampled from an adult in good health. The chain joins TRBV2 to TRBJ1-2; 10 bases line up with TRBD1. This CDR3 is CASSTPRDRGDYGYTF. In DNA form, the CDR3 reads TGTGCCAGCAGTACACCCAGGGACAGGGGAGACTATGGCTACACCTTC.